This is a list of T cell receptor beta chains from one sample in a study of blood T cell repertoires in COVID-19. Assay used: immunoSEQ multiplex PCR; TCRdb lists only in-frame clones, some missing. The sample has under 350,000 clones, 75% to 90% seen once; the top ten hold about 4.6%. Sequencing was done on a sample of peripheral blood. The receptors shown here come from a man aged 40-49 years with acute or convalescent COVID-19. The CDR3 runs from the conserved cysteine through the conserved F or W. Fields, in order: D gene, V gene, J gene, clone size, CDR3 protein, CDR3 DNA. D genes are given only for firm matches. The size entry is marked missing in some rows and otherwise reads once, few, many or a size class.

D: TRBD2
V: TRBV10-1
J: TRBJ2-1
size: NA
CDR3: CASSGTSGAYNEQFF
DNA: TGCGCCAGCAGTGGGACTAGCGGGGCTTACAATGAGCAGTTCTTC

D: NA
V: TRBV24-1
J: TRBJ2-1
size: NA
CDR3: CATRSVNEQFF
DNA: TGTGCCACCAGATCCGTTAATGAGCAGTTCTTC

D: NA
V: TRBV12-5
J: TRBJ1-1
size: NA
CDR3: CASGLTYYGYSEAFF
DNA: TGTGCTAGTGGTTTGACGTATTACGGGTACTCTGAAGCTTTCTTT

D: NA
V: TRBV6-5
J: TRBJ1-1
size: few
CDR3: CASGSGSRPEAFF
DNA: TGTGCCAGCGGGTCGGGGAGCAGGCCTGAAGCTTTCTTT

D: NA
V: TRBV30
J: TRBJ1-1
size: NA
CDR3: CAWRHLQGTEAFF
DNA: TGTGCCTGGAGGCACCTCCAGGGGACTGAAGCTTTCTTT

D: NA
V: TRBV14
J: TRBJ2-1
size: NA
CDR3: CASSQDTGLVYNEQFF
DNA: TGTGCCAGCAGCCAAGATACGGGTTTAGTATACAATGAGCAGTTCTTC

D: NA
V: TRBV9
J: TRBJ2-1
size: NA
CDR3: CASASLPNEQFF
DNA: TGTGCCAGCGCCTCCCTACCTAATGAGCAGTTCTTC

D: NA
V: TRBV9
J: TRBJ2-7
size: NA
CDR3: CASSPPGAGAYEQYF
DNA: TGTGCCAGCAGCCCGCCGGGAGCGGGCGCCTACGAGCAGTACTTC

D: TRBD1
V: TRBV6-4
J: TRBJ2-3
size: few
CDR3: CASSARGDRVRGTDTQYF
DNA: TGTGCCAGCAGCGCAAGGGGGGACAGGGTACGTGGGACAGATACGCAGTATTTT

D: TRBD2
V: TRBV2
J: TRBJ2-7
size: NA
CDR3: CASSEEWLAGVPYEQYF
DNA: TGTGCCAGCAGTGAAGAGTGGCTAGCGGGGGTACCCTACGAGCAGTACTTC

D: NA
V: TRBV30
J: TRBJ1-1
size: NA
CDR3: CAWSEGVYTEAFF
DNA: TGTGCCTGGAGTGAGGGGGTTTACACTGAAGCTTTCTTT

D: TRBD1
V: TRBV15
J: TRBJ1-5
size: few
CDR3: CATSRKVRGKNQPQHF
DNA: TGTGCCACCAGCAGAAAGGTCAGGGGGAAGAATCAGCCCCAGCATTTT

D: TRBD1
V: TRBV5-1
J: TRBJ2-7
size: NA
CDR3: CASSLDRGLYEQYF
DNA: TGCGCCAGCAGTCTCGACAGGGGATTGTACGAGCAGTACTTC

D: NA
V: TRBV30
J: TRBJ2-1
size: NA
CDR3: CAWTASSYNEQFF
DNA: TGTGCCTGGACAGCGAGCTCCTACAATGAGCAGTTCTTC

D: NA
V: TRBV5-6
J: TRBJ1-2
size: NA
CDR3: CASSPYRVPNYGYTF
DNA: TGTGCCAGCAGCCCCTACAGGGTCCCTAACTATGGCTACACCTTC

D: NA
V: TRBV6-6
J: TRBJ1-1
size: NA
CDR3: CASSPDSSEAFF
DNA: TGTGCCAGCAGCCCCGACAGCTCTGAAGCTTTCTTT

D: TRBD2
V: TRBV2
J: TRBJ2-2
size: NA
CDR3: CASRLGLAVTGELFF
DNA: TGTGCCAGTCGTCTTGGACTAGCGGTTACCGGGGAGCTGTTTTTT

D: TRBD2
V: TRBV7-2
J: TRBJ2-1
size: NA
CDR3: CASSSLSGGYYNEQFF
DNA: TGTGCCAGCAGCTCCCTTAGCGGGGGATACTACAATGAGCAGTTCTTC

D: NA
V: TRBV29-1
J: TRBJ1-1
size: NA
CDR3: CSVDQLLHRNTEAFF
DNA: TGCAGCGTTGATCAATTACTACATAGGAACACTGAAGCTTTCTTT

D: TRBD1
V: TRBV6-6
J: TRBJ1-2
size: NA
CDR3: CASSYSVTGTYGYTF
DNA: TGTGCCAGCAGTTACTCGGTGACAGGGACCTATGGCTACACCTTC

D: NA
V: TRBV19
J: TRBJ2-7
size: NA
CDR3: CASSRLFRDEQYF
DNA: TGTGCCAGTAGTAGGCTCTTCCGGGACGAGCAGTACTTC

D: TRBD1
V: TRBV7-3
J: TRBJ2-7
size: NA
CDR3: CASSLIVDRALFYEQYF
DNA: TGTGCCAGCAGCTTAATCGTCGACAGGGCCCTATTTTACGAGCAGTACTTC

D: TRBD1
V: TRBV5-4
J: TRBJ1-2
size: NA
CDR3: CASSSGTGGGYTF
DNA: TGTGCCAGCAGCTCGGGGACAGGGGGCGGCTACACCTTC

D: NA
V: TRBV29-1
J: TRBJ2-3
size: NA
CDR3: CSCRAVRGTDTQYF
DNA: TGCAGCTGTAGGGCAGTGAGGGGCACAGATACGCAGTATTTT

D: NA
V: TRBV2
J: TRBJ1-4
size: NA
CDR3: CASSYTAGGFATNEKLFF
DNA: TGTGCCAGCAGTTACACGGCGGGGGGGTTCGCAACTAATGAAAAACTGTTTTTT

D: NA
V: TRBV6-2/TRBV6-3
J: TRBJ1-2
size: NA
CDR3: CASSPNYAHGYTF
DNA: TGTGCCAGCAGCCCTAACTACGCACATGGCTACACCTTC

D: NA
V: TRBV27
J: TRBJ1-5
size: NA
CDR3: CASSFKGSNQPQHF
DNA: TGTGCCAGCAGTTTCAAGGGGTCGAATCAGCCCCAGCATTTT

D: NA
V: TRBV25-1
J: TRBJ1-2
size: NA
CDR3: CASSEGSQLMEGYTF
DNA: TGTGCCAGCAGTGAAGGATCCCAATTAATGGAGGGCTACACCTTC

D: TRBD1
V: TRBV6-5
J: TRBJ2-7
size: NA
CDR3: CASSRQGLEQYF
DNA: TGTGCCAGCAGTCGACAGGGGTTGGAGCAGTACTTC

D: TRBD2
V: TRBV7-3
J: TRBJ2-7
size: once
CDR3: CASSLGRRGGPYEQYF
DNA: TGTGCCAGCAGCTTAGGGAGACGGGGGGGCCCCTACGAGCAGTACTTC

D: NA
V: TRBV2
J: TRBJ1-2
size: NA
CDR3: CASSLLTGLGGYTF
DNA: TGTGCCAGCAGCCTACTCACAGGGCTAGGCGGCTACACCTTC

D: TRBD1
V: TRBV5-1
J: TRBJ1-2
size: NA
CDR3: CASSLGQGAQGYTF
DNA: TGCGCCAGCAGCTTGGGACAGGGGGCGCAGGGCTACACCTTC

D: TRBD2
V: TRBV19
J: TRBJ2-1
size: NA
CDR3: CASKEGLAGAPEDNEQFF
DNA: TGTGCCAGTAAGGAGGGGCTAGCGGGGGCCCCAGAAGACAATGAGCAGTTCTTC

D: NA
V: TRBV19
J: TRBJ1-2
size: NA
CDR3: CASVGPGYGYTF
DNA: TGTGCCAGTGTGGGGCCTGGCTATGGCTACACCTTC

D: NA
V: TRBV7-9
J: TRBJ1-5
size: NA
CDR3: CASSEGRNQPQHF
DNA: TGTGCCAGCAGCGAAGGGAGAAATCAGCCCCAGCATTTT

D: NA
V: TRBV2
J: TRBJ1-6
size: NA
CDR3: CASSRDRRNSPLHF
DNA: TGTGCCAGCAGTCGAGACAGGAGGAATTCACCCCTCCACTTT

D: TRBD2
V: TRBV13
J: TRBJ2-5
size: NA
CDR3: CASSLQTSGGAETQYF
DNA: TGTGCCAGCAGCTTACAGACTAGCGGGGGGGCGGAGACCCAGTACTTC

D: NA
V: TRBV19
J: TRBJ2-1
size: once
CDR3: CASSLSAREQFF
DNA: TGTGCCAGTAGTCTCTCTGCCAGGGAGCAGTTCTTC

D: NA
V: TRBV19
J: TRBJ2-1
size: NA
CDR3: CASSIGTVQFF
DNA: TGTGCCAGTAGTATAGGGACTGTTCAGTTCTTC

D: NA
V: TRBV5-5
J: TRBJ1-5
size: few
CDR3: CASSLVPGWDQPQHF
DNA: TGTGCCAGCAGCTTGGTGCCAGGATGGGATCAGCCCCAGCATTTT

D: TRBD1
V: TRBV5-6
J: TRBJ2-2
size: NA
CDR3: CASSWEGQGAITGELFF
DNA: TGTGCCAGCAGCTGGGAGGGACAGGGGGCGATCACCGGGGAGCTGTTTTTT

D: NA
V: TRBV6-1
J: TRBJ1-5
size: NA
CDR3: CASSEQRWSQPQHF
DNA: TGTGCCAGCAGTGAACAAAGGTGGAGCCAGCCCCAGCATTTT

D: TRBD1
V: TRBV24-1
J: TRBJ2-2
size: NA
CDR3: CATSDLGTGSGELFF
DNA: TGTGCCACCAGTGATTTAGGGACAGGGTCCGGGGAGCTGTTTTTT

D: TRBD1
V: TRBV19
J: TRBJ1-2
size: once
CDR3: CASRHTGGQGYTF
DNA: TGTGCCAGTAGACATACAGGGGGCCAAGGCTACACCTTC

D: NA
V: TRBV27
J: TRBJ1-2
size: NA
CDR3: CASSGGVQSYGYTF
DNA: TGTGCCAGCAGTGGGGGCGTACAAAGCTATGGCTACACCTTC

D: NA
V: TRBV15
J: TRBJ1-4
size: NA
CDR3: CATSRSSEKLFF
DNA: TGTGCCACCAGCAGGTCGAGTGAAAAACTGTTTTTT

D: TRBD2
V: TRBV9
J: TRBJ2-7
size: NA
CDR3: CASSERGGAPYEQYF
DNA: TGTGCCAGCAGCGAGCGGGGGGGGGCCCCCTACGAGCAGTACTTC

D: NA
V: TRBV6-5
J: TRBJ2-7
size: NA
CDR3: CASSPFSPGFEQYF
DNA: TGTGCCAGCAGCCCATTCTCCCCGGGTTTCGAGCAGTACTTC

D: NA
V: TRBV3-1/TRBV3-2
J: TRBJ2-1
size: NA
CDR3: CASSSTRDSYNEQFF
DNA: TGTGCCAGCAGCTCTACTAGGGACTCCTACAATGAGCAGTTCTTC